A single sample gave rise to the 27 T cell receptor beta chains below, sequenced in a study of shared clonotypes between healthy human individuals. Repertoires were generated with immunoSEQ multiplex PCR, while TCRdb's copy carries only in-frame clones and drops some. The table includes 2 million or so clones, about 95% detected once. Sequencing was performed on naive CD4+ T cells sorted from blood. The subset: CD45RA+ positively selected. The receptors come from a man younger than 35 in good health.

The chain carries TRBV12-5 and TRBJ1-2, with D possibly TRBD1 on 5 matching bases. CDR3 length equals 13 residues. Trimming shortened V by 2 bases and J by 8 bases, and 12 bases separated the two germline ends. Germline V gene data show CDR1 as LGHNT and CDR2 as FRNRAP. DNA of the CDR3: TGTGCTAGTGGTTTGTCCAGGGAATTAGGCTACACCTTC. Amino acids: CASGLSRELGYTF.

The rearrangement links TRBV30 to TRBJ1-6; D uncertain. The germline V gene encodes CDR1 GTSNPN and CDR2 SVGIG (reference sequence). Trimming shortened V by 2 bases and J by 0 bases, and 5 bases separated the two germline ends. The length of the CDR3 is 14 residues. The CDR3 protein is CAWSSSSYNSPLHF. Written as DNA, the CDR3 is TGTGCCTGGAGTAGTAGCTCCTATAATTCACCCCTCCACTTT.

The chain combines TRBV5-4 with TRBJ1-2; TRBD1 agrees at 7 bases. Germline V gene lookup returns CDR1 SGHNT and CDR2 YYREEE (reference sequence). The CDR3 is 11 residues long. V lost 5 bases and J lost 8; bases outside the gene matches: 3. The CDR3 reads CASREGAGYTF. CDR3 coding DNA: TGTGCCAGCAGGGAGGGGGCGGGCTACACCTTC.

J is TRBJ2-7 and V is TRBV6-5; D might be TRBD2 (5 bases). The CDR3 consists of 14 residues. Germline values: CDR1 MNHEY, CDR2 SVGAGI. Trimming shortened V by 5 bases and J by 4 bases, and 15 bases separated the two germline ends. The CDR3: CASSQNARGYEQYF. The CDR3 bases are TGTGCCAGCAGTCAGAACGCCCGGGGTTACGAGCAGTACTTC.

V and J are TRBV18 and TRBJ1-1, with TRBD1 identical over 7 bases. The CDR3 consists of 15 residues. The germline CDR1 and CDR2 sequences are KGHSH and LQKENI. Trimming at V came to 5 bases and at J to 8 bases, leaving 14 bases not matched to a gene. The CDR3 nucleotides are TGTGCCAGCTCAACTACAGGGGTCGGAGGTCGCGAAGCTTTCTTT. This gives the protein CASSTTGVGGREAFF.

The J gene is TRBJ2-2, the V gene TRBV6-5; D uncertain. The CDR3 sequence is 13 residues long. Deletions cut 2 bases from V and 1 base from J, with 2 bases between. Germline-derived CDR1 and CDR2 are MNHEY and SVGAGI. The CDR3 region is CASSYENTGELFF. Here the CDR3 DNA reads TGTGCCAGCAGTTACGAGAACACCGGGGAGCTGTTTTTT.

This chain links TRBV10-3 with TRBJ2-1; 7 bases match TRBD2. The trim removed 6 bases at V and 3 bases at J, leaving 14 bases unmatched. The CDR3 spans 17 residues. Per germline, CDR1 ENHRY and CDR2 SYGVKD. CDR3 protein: CAIRPHFAGENYNEQFF. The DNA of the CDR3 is TGTGCCATCAGGCCGCATTTCGCGGGGGAAAACTACAATGAGCAGTTCTTC.

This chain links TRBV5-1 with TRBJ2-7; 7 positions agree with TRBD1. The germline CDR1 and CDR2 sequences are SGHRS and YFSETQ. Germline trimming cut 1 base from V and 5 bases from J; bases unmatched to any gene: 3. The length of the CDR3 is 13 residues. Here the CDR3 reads CASSLNRGDEQYF. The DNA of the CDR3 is TGCGCCAGCAGCTTGAACAGGGGCGACGAGCAGTACTTC.

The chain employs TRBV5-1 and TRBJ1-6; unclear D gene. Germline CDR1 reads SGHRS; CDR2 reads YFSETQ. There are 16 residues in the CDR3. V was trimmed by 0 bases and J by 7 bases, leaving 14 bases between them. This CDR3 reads CASSLGKDPLNSPLHF. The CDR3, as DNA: TGCGCCAGCAGCTTGGGAAAGGACCCTTTGAATTCACCCCTCCACTTT.

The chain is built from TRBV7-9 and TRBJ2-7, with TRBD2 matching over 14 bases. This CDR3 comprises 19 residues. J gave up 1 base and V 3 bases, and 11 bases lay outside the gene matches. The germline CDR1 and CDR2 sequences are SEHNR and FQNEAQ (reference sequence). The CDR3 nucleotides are TGTGCCAGCAGCTTGAGCCTTGGACTAGCGGGAGGCCAATCCTACGAGCAGTACTTC. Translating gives CASSLSLGLAGGQSYEQYF.

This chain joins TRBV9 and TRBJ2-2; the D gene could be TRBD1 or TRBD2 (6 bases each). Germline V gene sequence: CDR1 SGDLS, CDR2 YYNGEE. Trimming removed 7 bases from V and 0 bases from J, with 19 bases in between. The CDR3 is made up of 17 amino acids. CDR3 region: CASGKLGGTSNTGELFF. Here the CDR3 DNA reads TGTGCCAGCGGGAAGTTAGGGGGGACCTCGAACACCGGGGAGCTGTTTTTT.

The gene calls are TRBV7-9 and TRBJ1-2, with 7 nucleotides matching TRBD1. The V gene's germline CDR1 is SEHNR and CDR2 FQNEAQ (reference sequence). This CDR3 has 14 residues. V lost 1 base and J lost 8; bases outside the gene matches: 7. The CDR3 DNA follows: TGTGCCAGCAGCTTAGATGGACAGGCTATGGGCTACACCTTC. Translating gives CASSLDGQAMGYTF.

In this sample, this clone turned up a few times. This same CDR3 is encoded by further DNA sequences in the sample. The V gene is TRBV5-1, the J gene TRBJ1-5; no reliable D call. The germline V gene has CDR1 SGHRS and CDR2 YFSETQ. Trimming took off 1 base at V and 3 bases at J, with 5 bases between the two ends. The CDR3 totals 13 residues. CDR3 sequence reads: CASSLTVNQPQHF. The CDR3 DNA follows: TGCGCCAGCAGCTTGACAGTCAATCAGCCCCAGCATTTT.

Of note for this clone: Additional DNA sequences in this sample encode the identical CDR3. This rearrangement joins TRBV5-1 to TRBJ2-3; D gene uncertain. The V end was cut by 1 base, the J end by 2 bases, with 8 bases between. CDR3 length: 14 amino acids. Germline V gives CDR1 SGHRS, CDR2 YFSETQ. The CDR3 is CASSLSGSTDTQYF. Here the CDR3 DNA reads TGCGCCAGCAGCTTGAGTGGATCCACAGATACGCAGTATTTT.

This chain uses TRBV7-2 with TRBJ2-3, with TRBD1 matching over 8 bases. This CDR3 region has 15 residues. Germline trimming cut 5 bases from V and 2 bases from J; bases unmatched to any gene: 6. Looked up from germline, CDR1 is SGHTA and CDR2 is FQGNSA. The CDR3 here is CASSPRTGTTDTQYF. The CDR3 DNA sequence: TGTGCCAGCAGCCCAAGGACAGGGACCACAGATACGCAGTATTTT.

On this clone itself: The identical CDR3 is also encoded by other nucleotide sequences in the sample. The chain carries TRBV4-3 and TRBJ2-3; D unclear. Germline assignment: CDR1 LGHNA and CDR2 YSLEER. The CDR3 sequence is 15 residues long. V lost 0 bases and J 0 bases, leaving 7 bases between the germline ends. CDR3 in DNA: TGCGCCAGCAGCCAAGATGGCACCAGCACAGATACGCAGTATTTT. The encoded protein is CASSQDGTSTDTQYF.

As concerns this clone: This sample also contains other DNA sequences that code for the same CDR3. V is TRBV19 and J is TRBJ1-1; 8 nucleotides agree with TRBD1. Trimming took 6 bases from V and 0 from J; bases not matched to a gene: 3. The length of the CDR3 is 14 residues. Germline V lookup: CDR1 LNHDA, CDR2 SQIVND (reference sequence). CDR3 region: CASSLQGVNTEAFF. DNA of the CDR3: TGTGCCAGTAGCCTACAGGGGGTGAACACTGAAGCTTTCTTT.

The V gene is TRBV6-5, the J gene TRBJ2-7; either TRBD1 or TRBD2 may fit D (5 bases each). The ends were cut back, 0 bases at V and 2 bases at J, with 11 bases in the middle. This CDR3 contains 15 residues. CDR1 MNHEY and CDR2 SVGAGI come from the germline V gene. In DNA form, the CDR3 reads TGTGCCAGCAGTTACTCGGGCTTGGGGGCCTACGAGCAGTACTTC. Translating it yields CASSYSGLGAYEQYF.

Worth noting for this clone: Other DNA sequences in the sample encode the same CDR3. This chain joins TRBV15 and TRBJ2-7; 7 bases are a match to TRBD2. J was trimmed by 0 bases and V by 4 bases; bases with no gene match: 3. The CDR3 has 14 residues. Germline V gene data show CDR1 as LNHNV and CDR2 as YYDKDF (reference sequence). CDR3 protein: CATSTGGSSYEQYF. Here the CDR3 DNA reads TGTGCCACCAGCACGGGGGGTAGCTCCTACGAGCAGTACTTC.

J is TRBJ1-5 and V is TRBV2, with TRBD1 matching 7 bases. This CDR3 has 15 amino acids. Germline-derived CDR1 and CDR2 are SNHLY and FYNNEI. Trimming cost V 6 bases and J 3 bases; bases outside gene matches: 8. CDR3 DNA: TGTGCCAGCAGGTCCACAGGGGCTATCAATCAGCCCCAGCATTTT. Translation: CASRSTGAINQPQHF.

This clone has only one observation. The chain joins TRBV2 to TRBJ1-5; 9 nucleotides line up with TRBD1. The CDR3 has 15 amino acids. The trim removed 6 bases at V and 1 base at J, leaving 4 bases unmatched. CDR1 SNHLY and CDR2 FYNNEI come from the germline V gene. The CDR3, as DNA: TGTGCCAGCAGAAGACAGGGGGACAGCAATCAGCCCCAGCATTTT. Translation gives CASRRQGDSNQPQHF.

CDR3 nucleotide sequence: TGTGCCAGCAGCAAAGAACCGAACACTGAAGCTTTCTTT. It specifies CASSKEPNTEAFF. This chain links TRBV7-3 with TRBJ1-1; D uncertain. CDR1 and CDR2 from the germline V gene are SGHTA and FQGTGA. This CDR3 contains 13 residues. V lost 5 bases and J 1 base, leaving 8 bases between the germline ends. Full variable domain (rest looked up from reference TRBV7-3 and TRBJ1-1): GAGVSQTPSNKVTEKGKYVELRCDPISGHTALYWYRQSLGQGPEFLIYFQGTGAADDSGLPNDRFFAVRPEGSVSTLKIQRTERGDSAVYLCASSKEPNTEAFFGQGTRLTVV.

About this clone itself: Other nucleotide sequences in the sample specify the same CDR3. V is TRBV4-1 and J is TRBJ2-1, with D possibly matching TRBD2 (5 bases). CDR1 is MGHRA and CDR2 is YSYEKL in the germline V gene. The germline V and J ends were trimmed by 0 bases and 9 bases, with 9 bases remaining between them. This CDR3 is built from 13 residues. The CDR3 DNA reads TGCGCCAGCAGCCAAGATACGGGGTTTGAGCAGTTCTTC. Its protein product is CASSQDTGFEQFF.

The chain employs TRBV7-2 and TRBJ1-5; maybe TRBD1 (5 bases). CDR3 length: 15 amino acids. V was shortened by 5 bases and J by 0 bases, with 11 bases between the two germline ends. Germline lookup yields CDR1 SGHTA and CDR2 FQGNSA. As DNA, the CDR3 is TGTGCCAGCAGCCCCAGGGATTATAGCAATCAGCCCCAGCATTTT. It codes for CASSPRDYSNQPQHF. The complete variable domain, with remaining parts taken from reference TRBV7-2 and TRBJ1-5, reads GAGVSQSPSNKVTEKGKDVELRCDPISGHTALYWYRQSLGQGLEFLIYFQGNSAPDKSGLPSDRFSAERTGGSVSTLTIQRTQQEDSAVYLCASSPRDYSNQPQHFGDGTRLSIL.

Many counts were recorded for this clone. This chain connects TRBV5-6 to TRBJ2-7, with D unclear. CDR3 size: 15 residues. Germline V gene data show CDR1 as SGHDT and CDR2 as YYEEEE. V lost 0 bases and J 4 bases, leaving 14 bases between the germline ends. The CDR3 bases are TGTGCCAGCAGCTTGGTGGGCCCTCTTTCATACGAGCAGTACTTC. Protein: CASSLVGPLSYEQYF.

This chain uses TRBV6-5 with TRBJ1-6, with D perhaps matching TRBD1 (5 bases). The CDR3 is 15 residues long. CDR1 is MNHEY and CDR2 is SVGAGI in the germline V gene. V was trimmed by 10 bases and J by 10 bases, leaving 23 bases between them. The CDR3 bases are TGTGCCATCGCACGGGGGGGTCAAGACGGCTCACCCCTCCACTTT. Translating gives CAIARGGQDGSPLHF.

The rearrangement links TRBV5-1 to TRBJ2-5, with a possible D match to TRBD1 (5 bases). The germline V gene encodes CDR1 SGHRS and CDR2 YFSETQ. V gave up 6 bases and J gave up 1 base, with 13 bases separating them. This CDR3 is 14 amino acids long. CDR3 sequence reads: CASNTGDFQETQYF. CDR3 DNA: TGCGCCAGCAACACAGGAGACTTCCAAGAGACCCAGTACTTC.